This TCR beta chain derives from a study of cytomegalovirus exposure and HLA in healthy donors. Broader study findings: Reported findings show TCR beta sequences accurately forecast HLA-A and HLA-B alleles in most subjects.

Regarding this clone: Its matching antigen is unknown.

It was with 60 Vbeta and 13 Jbeta primers that the PCR ran. Data came from immunoSEQ multiplex PCR; TCRdb stores just in-frame clones and leaves some out. The sample has around 70,000 clones, 75% seen once; the top ten hold 9.5% to 15%. These donors counted as nominally healthy when sampled, but unrecorded immune exposures were likely. The germline V gene encodes CDR1 MDHEN and CDR2 SYDVKM. V trimming: 6 bases; J trimming: 7 bases; junction bases outside the gene matches: 7. This CDR3 contains 14 residues. The chain uses TRBV28 and TRBJ1-5, with 9 bases fitting TRBD1. This sequence was found in a man between 65 and 80 years old in good health and CMV-seronegative. The source material was PBMCs. CDR3 nucleotides: TGTGCCAGCAGAGCGGACAGGGGTGAGCAGCCCCAGCATTTT. It translates to CASRADRGEQPQHF. The full variable domain, rest sourced from reference TRBV28 and TRBJ1-5, is DVKVTQSSRYLVKRTGEKVFLECVQDMDHENMFWYRQDPGLGLRLIYFSYDVKMKEKGDIPEGYSVSREKKERFSLILESASTNQTSMYLCASRADRGEQPQHFGDGTRLSIL.